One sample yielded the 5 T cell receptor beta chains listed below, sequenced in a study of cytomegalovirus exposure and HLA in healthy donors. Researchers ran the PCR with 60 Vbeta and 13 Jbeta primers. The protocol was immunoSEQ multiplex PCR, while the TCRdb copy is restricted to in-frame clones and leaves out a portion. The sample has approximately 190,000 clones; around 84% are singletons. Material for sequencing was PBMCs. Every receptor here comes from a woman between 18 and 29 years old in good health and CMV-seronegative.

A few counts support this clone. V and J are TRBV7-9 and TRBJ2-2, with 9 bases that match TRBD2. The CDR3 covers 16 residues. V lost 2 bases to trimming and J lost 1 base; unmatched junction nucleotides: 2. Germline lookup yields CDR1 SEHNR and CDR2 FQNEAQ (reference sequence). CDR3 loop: CASSLYSGRNTGELFF. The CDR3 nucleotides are TGTGCCAGCAGCTTATATAGCGGGAGGAACACCGGGGAGCTGTTTTTT. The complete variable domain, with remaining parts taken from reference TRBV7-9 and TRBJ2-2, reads DTGVSQNPRHKITKRGQNVTFRCDPISEHNRLYWYRQTLGQGPEFLTYFQNEAQLEKSRLLSDRFSAERPKGSFSTLEIQRTEQGDSAMYLCASSLYSGRNTGELFFGEGSRLTVL.

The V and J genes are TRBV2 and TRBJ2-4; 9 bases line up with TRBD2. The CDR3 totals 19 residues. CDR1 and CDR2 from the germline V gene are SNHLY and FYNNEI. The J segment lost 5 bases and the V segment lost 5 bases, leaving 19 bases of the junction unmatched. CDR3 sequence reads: CASSPRLAETLRGENIQYF. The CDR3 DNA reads TGTGCCAGCAGTCCTAGACTAGCGGAAACCCTACGGGGAGAAAACATTCAGTACTTC. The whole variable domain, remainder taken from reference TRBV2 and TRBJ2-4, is EPEVTQTPSHQVTQMGQEVILRCVPISNHLYFYWYRQILGQKVEFLVSFYNNEISEKSEIFDDQFSVERPDGSNFTLKIRSTKLEDSAMYFCASSPRLAETLRGENIQYFGAGTRLSVL.

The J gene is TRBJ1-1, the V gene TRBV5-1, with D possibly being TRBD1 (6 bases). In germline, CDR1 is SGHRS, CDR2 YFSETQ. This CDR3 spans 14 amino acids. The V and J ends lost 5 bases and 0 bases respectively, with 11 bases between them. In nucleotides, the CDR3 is TGCGCCAGCAGGGATACAGGGATGAACACTGAAGCTTTCTTT. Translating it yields CASRDTGMNTEAFF. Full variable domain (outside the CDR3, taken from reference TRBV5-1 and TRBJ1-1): KAGVTQTPRYLIKTRGQQVTLSCSPISGHRSVSWYQQTPGQGLQFLFEYFSETQRNKGNFPGRFSGRQFSNSRSEMNVSTLELGDSALYLCASRDTGMNTEAFFGQGTRLTVV.

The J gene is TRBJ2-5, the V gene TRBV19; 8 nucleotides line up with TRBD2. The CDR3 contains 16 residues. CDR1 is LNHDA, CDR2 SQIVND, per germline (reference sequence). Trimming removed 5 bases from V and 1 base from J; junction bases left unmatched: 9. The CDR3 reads CASSGGLSGSQETQYF. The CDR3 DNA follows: TGTGCCAGTAGTGGGGGACTAAGCGGGAGCCAAGAGACCCAGTACTTC.

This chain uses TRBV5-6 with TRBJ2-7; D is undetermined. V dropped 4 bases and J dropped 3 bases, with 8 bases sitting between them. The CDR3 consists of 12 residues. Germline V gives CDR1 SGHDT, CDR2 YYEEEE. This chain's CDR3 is CASSQGDYEQYV. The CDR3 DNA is TGTGCCAGCAGCCAAGGAGACTACGAGCAGTACGTC.